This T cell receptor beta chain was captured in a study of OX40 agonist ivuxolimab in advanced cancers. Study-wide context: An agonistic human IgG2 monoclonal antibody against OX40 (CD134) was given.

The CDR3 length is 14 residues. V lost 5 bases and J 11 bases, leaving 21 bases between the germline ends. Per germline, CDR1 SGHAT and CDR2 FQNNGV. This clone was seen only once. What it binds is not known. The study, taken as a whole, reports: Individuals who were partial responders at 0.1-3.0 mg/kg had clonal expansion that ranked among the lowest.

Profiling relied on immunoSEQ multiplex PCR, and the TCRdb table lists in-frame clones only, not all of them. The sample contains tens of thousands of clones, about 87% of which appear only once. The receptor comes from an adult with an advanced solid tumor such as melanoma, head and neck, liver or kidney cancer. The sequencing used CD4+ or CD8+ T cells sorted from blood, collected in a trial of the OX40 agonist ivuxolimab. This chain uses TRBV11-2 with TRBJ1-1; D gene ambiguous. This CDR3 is CASSLDPLLAGAFF. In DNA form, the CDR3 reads TGTGCCAGCAGCCTCGACCCGCTTTTAGCAGGTGCTTTCTTT. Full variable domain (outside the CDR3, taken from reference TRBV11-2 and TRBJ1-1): EAGVAQSPRYKIIEKRQSVAFWCNPISGHATLYWYQQILGQGPKLLIQFQNNGVVDDSQLPKDRFSAERLKGVDSTLKIQPAKLEDSAVYLCASSLDPLLAGAFFGQGTRLTVV.